This is a list of T cell receptor beta chains from one sample in a study of graft-versus-host responses after intestinal transplantation. Their antigens remain unidentified. This table comes from immunoSEQ multiplex PCR, and its TCRdb copy is limited to in-frame clones, with some not included. The sample includes roughly 100,000 clones, 91% of them seen just once. This specimen was unstimulated CD4+ T cells sorted from spleen or lymph node cells, taken before transplant. The source is a human donor who was the organ donor for an intestinal transplant. CDR3s include the opening cysteine and the closing phenylalanine or tryptophan. Each record gives: V gene, J gene, CDR3 protein.

V: TRBV11-2; J: TRBJ2-7; CDR3: CASSSGTQGQYF
V: TRBV4-1; J: TRBJ1-2; CDR3: CASSQPDRVYGYTF
V: TRBV19; J: -; CDR3: CASSHRGSSYEQYF
V: TRBV11-2; J: TRBJ2-1; CDR3: CASLLRGSYNEQFF
V: TRBV9; J: TRBJ2-2; CDR3: CASSLILAGGPGELFF
V: TRBV27; J: TRBJ1-2; CDR3: CASSPDRISPYGYTF
V: TRBV9; J: TRBJ1-3; CDR3: CASSVGQTLSGNTIYF
V: TRBV27; J: TRBJ1-1; CDR3: CASRPLAGPTEAFF
V: TRBV15; J: TRBJ2-6; CDR3: CATSLGAPGANVLTF
V: TRBV10-2; J: TRBJ2-2; CDR3: CAIQPGTGRTGELFF
V: TRBV4-1; J: TRBJ1-2; CDR3: CASIGDYGYTF
V: TRBV19; J: TRBJ1-3; CDR3: CASRLTGGSGNTIYF
V: TRBV7-2; J: TRBJ2-4; CDR3: CASSLGVGGYIQYF
V: TRBV18; J: TRBJ2-3; CDR3: CASSPGTGDTQYF
V: TRBV7-7; J: TRBJ2-5; CDR3: CASSSFLGTQETQYF
V: TRBV7-3; J: TRBJ1-1; CDR3: CASSQTGATEAFF
V: TRBV7-9; J: TRBJ1-5; CDR3: CASSYRDSNQPQHF
V: TRBV30; J: TRBJ2-7; CDR3: CAWSGQGEQYF
V: TRBV4-2; J: TRBJ1-2; CDR3: CASSQDREDYGYTF
V: TRBV4-3; J: TRBJ2-5; CDR3: CASSQEGQGEETQYF
V: TRBV27; J: TRBJ1-5; CDR3: CASTVRGGGNQPQHF
V: TRBV27; J: TRBJ2-2; CDR3: CASALRGGSTGELFF
V: TRBV5-4; J: TRBJ2-1; CDR3: CASSLRTGGYDEQFF
V: TRBV29-1; J: TRBJ1-2; CDR3: CSGKLVTGGGYGYTF
V: TRBV19; J: TRBJ1-1; CDR3: CASSILGGTEAFF
V: TRBV7-2; J: TRBJ2-1; CDR3: CASSLRGNEQFF
V: TRBV14; J: TRBJ2-7; CDR3: CASSQRRGSTYEQYF
V: TRBV27; J: TRBJ2-1; CDR3: CASSFRDRVHEQFF
V: TRBV27; J: TRBJ1-4; CDR3: CASSSGGPKNEKLFF
V: TRBV29-1; J: TRBJ1-2; CDR3: CSVGQSLWYGYTF
V: TRBV7-7; J: TRBJ2-5; CDR3: CASSALGSQETQYF
V: TRBV7-2; J: TRBJ2-7; CDR3: CASSLLGQGSEQYF
V: TRBV27; J: TRBJ2-5; CDR3: CASSLRAGLETQYF
V: TRBV29-1; J: TRBJ1-1; CDR3: CSVGTDREGTEAFF
V: TRBV5-1; J: TRBJ2-2; CDR3: CASSSPRGPAGELFF
V: TRBV5-1; J: TRBJ2-1; CDR3: CASATRNHYNEQFF
V: TRBV7-2; J: TRBJ2-7; CDR3: CASSLSYEQYF
V: TRBV4-1; J: TRBJ2-2; CDR3: CASSQDRAGAGNTGELFF
V: TRBV27; J: TRBJ2-7; CDR3: CASWGLDAYEQYF
V: TRBV2; J: TRBJ1-6; CDR3: CASSEEQTRDSPLHF
V: TRBV2; J: -; CDR3: CASSERGGYPSYEQYF
V: TRBV21-1; J: TRBJ1-2; CDR3: CASSKRKGTGVWDYGYTF
V: TRBV5-1; J: TRBJ2-6; CDR3: CASSRARGMGSGANVLTF
V: TRBV12-5; J: TRBJ2-5; CDR3: CASGLEHRDETQYF
V: TRBV2; J: TRBJ1-2; CDR3: CARKGTGQGYGYTF
V: TRBV7-2; J: TRBJ2-7; CDR3: CASSQDRGLAYEQYF
V: TRBV5-6; J: TRBJ1-2; CDR3: CASSLAGGYGYTF
V: TRBV30; J: TRBJ2-1; CDR3: CAWSVTGNEQFF
V: TRBV6-6; J: TRBJ1-2; CDR3: CASSYLGERDYGYTF
V: TRBV5-1; J: TRBJ2-5; CDR3: CASSHRGRGETQYF
V: TRBV11-2; J: TRBJ2-2; CDR3: CASSLGAGAPTGELFF
V: TRBV6-5; J: TRBJ2-1; CDR3: CASSYWSGGKGNEQFF
V: TRBV7-6; J: TRBJ2-2; CDR3: CASSFTPGRSGELFF
V: TRBV7-3; J: TRBJ2-1; CDR3: CASSPYPGLAGVNEQFF
V: TRBV4-2; J: TRBJ1-3; CDR3: CASSRTGGERNTIYF